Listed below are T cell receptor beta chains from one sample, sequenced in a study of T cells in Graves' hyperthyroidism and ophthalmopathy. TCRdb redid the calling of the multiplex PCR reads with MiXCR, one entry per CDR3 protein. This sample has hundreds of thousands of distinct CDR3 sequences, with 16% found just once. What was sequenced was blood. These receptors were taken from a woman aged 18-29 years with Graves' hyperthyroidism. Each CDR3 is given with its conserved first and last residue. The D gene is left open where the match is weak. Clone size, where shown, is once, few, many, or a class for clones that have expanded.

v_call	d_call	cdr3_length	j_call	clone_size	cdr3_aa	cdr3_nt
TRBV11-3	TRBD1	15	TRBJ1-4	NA	CASSPSQGAREKLFF	TGTGCCAGCAGCCCATCACAGGGGGCGAGGGAAAAACTGTTTTTT
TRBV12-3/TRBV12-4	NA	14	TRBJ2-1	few	CASTRLLPNNEQFF	TGTGCCAGCACCCGACTCTTGCCGAACAATGAGCAGTTCTTC
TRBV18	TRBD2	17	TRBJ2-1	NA	CASSTLPAGGPHNEQFF	TGTGCCAGCTCAACCTTGCCAGCGGGAGGCCCCCACAATGAGCAGTTCTTC
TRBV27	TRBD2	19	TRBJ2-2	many	CASSLWIPGLAVNTGELFF	TGTGCCAGCAGTTTATGGATACCGGGACTAGCGGTAAACACCGGGGAGCTGTTTTTT
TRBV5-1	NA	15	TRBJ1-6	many	CASSQDEPTFSPLHF	TGCGCCAGCAGCCAAGACGAGCCTACTTTTTCGCCCCTCCACTTT
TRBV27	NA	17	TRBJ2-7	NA	CASSPTIPGQNSYEQYF	TGTGCCAGCAGTCCCACTATACCCGGACAGAACTCCTACGAGCAGTACTTC
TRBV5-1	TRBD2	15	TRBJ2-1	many	CASSLVREGDNEQFF	TGCGCCAGCAGCTTGGTACGGGAGGGTGACAATGAGCAGTTCTTC
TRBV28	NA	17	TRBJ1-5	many	CASSPLGGAIDNQPQHF	TGTGCCAGCAGTCCCCTTGGAGGGGCGATTGACAATCAGCCCCAGCATTTT
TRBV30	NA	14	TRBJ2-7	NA	CAWSETGRPYEQYF	TGTGCCTGGAGTGAAACGGGGCGTCCCTACGAGCAGTACTTC
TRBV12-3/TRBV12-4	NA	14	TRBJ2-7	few	CASSFGEGSGEQYF	NA
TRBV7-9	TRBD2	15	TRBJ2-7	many	CASSSLAGALDEQYF	TGTGCCAGCAGCTCTCTAGCGGGAGCTTTGGACGAGCAGTACTTC
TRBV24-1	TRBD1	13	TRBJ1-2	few	CATSDRGSYGYTF	TGTGCCACCAGCGACAGGGGCAGCTATGGCTACACCTTC
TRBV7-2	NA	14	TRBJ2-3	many	CASSFMASTDTQYF	TGTGCCAGCAGCTTCATGGCTAGCACAGATACGCAGTATTTT
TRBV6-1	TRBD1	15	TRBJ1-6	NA	CASSEPGQGRSPLHF	TGTGCCAGCAGTGAGCCGGGACAGGGTCGTTCACCCCTCCACTTT
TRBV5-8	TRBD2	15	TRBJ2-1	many	CASTGGATPYNEQFF	TGTGCCAGTACCGGGGGGGCGACGCCCTACAATGAGCAGTTCTTC
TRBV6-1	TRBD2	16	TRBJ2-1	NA	CASRHKTSGAYNEQFF	TGTGCCAGCAGGCACAAGACTAGCGGGGCATACAATGAGCAGTTCTTC
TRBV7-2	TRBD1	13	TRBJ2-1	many	CASREAGGSEQFF	TGTGCCAGCAGGGAGGCAGGGGGCAGTGAGCAGTTCTTC
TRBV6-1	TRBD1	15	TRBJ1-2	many	CASRSPRGRLHGYTF	TGTGCCAGTCGCAGTCCCAGGGGGCGCCTTCATGGCTACACCTTC
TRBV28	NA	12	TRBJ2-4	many	CASSFSGNIQYF	TGTGCCAGCAGTTTTTCAGGAAACATTCAGTACTTC
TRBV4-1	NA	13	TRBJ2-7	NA	CASSQGLGSEQYF	TGCGCCAGCAGCCAAGGTCTCGGGAGCGAGCAGTACTTC